This T cell receptor (beta chain) was captured by sequencing in a study of T-cell memory formation after mild COVID-19. General study points: Among clones peaking at day 37 in the second wave, SARS-CoV-2 specificity remained unconfirmed. Some SARS-CoV-2-responding clones were already detected in memory before infection. Clones which contracted sat mainly in CM and EM if CD4+, and in EMRA if CD8+.

V was pared by 2 bases and J by 0 bases, with 4 bases of the junction left unmatched. The CDR3 length is 16 residues. The germline V gene encodes CDR1 SEHNR and CDR2 FQNEAQ (reference sequence). This clonotype was counted at least ten times. No antigen is known for it. Researchers used 5'RACE with constant-segment primers to make TCR alpha and TCR beta cDNA libraries that carry sample barcodes and UMIs. TCRdb recomputed calls from the 5' RACE reads with MiXCR, one row per CDR3 protein. Of roughly 340,000 distinct CDR3 sequences in the sample, roughly 15% were seen once. This TCR was sampled from a man younger than 30 who had mild COVID-19 (a few samples of this study predate the infection). Cell type and time point are not known. Sequencing input: PBMCs or a T cell subset sorted from them (not recorded which). The V call is TRBV7-9, the J call TRBJ1-2; 9 nucleotides match TRBD1. As DNA, the CDR3 is TGTGCCAGCAGCTTAAACAGGGGGCGAACTAACTATGGCTACACCTTC. Translation: CASSLNRGRTNYGYTF.